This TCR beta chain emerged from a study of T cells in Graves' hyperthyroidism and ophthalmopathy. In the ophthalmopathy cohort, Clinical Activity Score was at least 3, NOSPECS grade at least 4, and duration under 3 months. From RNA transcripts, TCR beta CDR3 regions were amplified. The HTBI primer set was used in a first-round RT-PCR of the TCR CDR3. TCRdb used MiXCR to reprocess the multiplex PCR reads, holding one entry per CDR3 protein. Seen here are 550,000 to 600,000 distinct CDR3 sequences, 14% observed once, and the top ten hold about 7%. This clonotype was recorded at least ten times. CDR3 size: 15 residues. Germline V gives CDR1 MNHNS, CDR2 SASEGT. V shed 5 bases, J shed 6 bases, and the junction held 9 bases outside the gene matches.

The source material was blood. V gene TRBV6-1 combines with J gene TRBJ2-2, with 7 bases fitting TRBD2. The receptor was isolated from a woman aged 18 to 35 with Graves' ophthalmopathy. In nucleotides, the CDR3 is TGTGCCAGCAGTATCTTAGCGGGTCGGGCCGGGGAGCTGTTTTTT. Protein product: CASSILAGRAGELFF.